The T cell receptor beta chain under discussion was sequenced for a study of OX40 agonist ivuxolimab in advanced cancers. The overall study: The dose-escalation cohort was about 87% male, with a mean age of 60 years, ranging about 20 to 85.

Repertoires were generated with immunoSEQ multiplex PCR, while TCRdb's copy carries only in-frame clones and drops some. The table shows some 8,800 clones, with roughly 90% occurring only once. Whole-study results and caveats: At doses 0.1 to 3.0 mg/kg, CD4+ and CD8+ clones expanded. Still undetermined is the antigen specificity of the expanded peripheral T cells. More expanded clones were seen, on average, in CD8+ T cells than in CD4+.

This CDR3 contains 17 residues. The germline CDR1 and CDR2 sequences are SNHLY and FYNNEI. Losses at the gene ends were 5 bases for V and 1 base for J; bases not matched to a gene: 3. Comments on this clone: The antigen remains undetermined.

The chain combines TRBV2 with TRBJ2-3; 16 nucleotides align to TRBD2. The sample consisted of CD4+ or CD8+ T cells sorted from blood, taken in a trial of the OX40 agonist ivuxolimab. This TCR came from an adult with an advanced solid tumor such as melanoma, head and neck, liver or kidney cancer. The CDR3 nucleotides read TGTGCCAGCAGTCCGGGACTAGCGGGGGGGGGCACAGATACGCAGTATTTT. It translates to CASSPGLAGGGTDTQYF.